A selection of T cell receptor beta chains follows, all from one sample in a study of OX40 agonist ivuxolimab in advanced cancers. Assay: immunoSEQ multiplex PCR; the TCRdb copy retains only in-frame clones and omits some. The sample records about 59,000 clones, roughly 84% being singletons. Sequenced material: CD4+ or CD8+ T cells sorted from blood, taken in a trial of the OX40 agonist ivuxolimab. These receptors came from an adult with an advanced solid tumor such as melanoma, head and neck, liver or kidney cancer. The CDR3 runs from the conserved cysteine through the conserved F or W.

v_call	cdr3_aa
TRBV2	CASQTDGANYGYTF
TRBV10-3	CAISITVDSGEAFF
TRBV7-3	CASSPRGTSGRRYQETQYF
TRBV7-9	CASSLQTNTEAFF
TRBV20-1	CSARVNEQFF
TRBV7-2	CASSPLPITYEQYF
TRBV7-3	CASSLTAWEGLFYF
TRBV7-9	CASSLVAYNEQFF
TRBV2	CASSETSVNTGELFF
TRBV5-1	CASSFGTSAYNEQFF
TRBV6-5	CASTPVLGGYGYTF
TRBV28	CASSPYPREGVLYEQYF
TRBV2	CASSESLHNTEAFF
TRBV10-3	CAIRQTGDEQYF
TRBV1	CTSSQDWDRGREGNEKLFF
TRBV9	CASSVDPGMNTEAFF
TRBV5-1	CASSYGLPTDTQYF
TRBV27	CASSSPGTGGEDTQYF
TRBV4-3	CASSQAPGTLSTDTQYF
TRBV7-3	CASSQGLAGTDTQYF
TRBV6-1	CASSEGGDRGEQYF
TRBV7-3	CASSDSGSIFSEQFF
TRBV6-1	CASSDIVVLPKNIQYF
TRBV4-2	CASSLYSGREDTQYF
TRBV19	CASSPRGLGEQYF
TRBV5-1	CASSTYRGVETQYF
TRBV10-1	CASSATGGFNQPQHF
TRBV10-3	CAISEDRGRYEQYF
TRBV10-3	CAISEDRDTEAFF
TRBV28	CASTSDRFTEAFF
TRBV5-4	CASSHSGGATGELFF
TRBV19	CASSIARGNYGYTF
TRBV19	CASSLGFNQPQHF
TRBV19	CASSRSAQGSYNEQFF
TRBV4-3	CASSQGGAGTNEKLFF
TRBV2	CASTPQRVGEQFF
TRBV7-2	CASSLPGALNEKLFF
TRBV19	CASSISKQGNSPLHF